The 9 T cell receptor beta chains below all came from one sample that was sequenced in a study of blood T cell repertoires in COVID-19 (TCRdb year 2020). Libraries were made using the immunoSEQ multiplex PCR assay. Entries here come from immuneACCESS through TCRdb and include only in-frame sequences with V and J called. Some clones fail to appear in such tables; in the studies checked, an unresolved V gene covers under half of the shortfall, and the cause of the remainder is unknown. The sample contains tens of thousands of clones, about 85% of them found a single time. The top ten clonotypes cover 16% of the sample. Sequencing was done on a sample of peripheral blood. These receptors were taken from a human donor in a cohort sampled during active COVID-19.

The chain uses TRBV6-5 and TRBJ1-1; possibly TRBD1 for D (5 bases). V was pared by 2 bases and J by 5 bases, with 9 bases between. This CDR3 contains 13 residues. CDR1 is MNHEY and CDR2 is SVGAGI in the germline V gene. The CDR3 DNA reads as TGTGCCAGCAGTTACGGCAGGGATACTGAAGCTTTCTTT. Translation gives CASSYGRDTEAFF.

The rearrangement links TRBV11-2 to TRBJ2-1, with D possibly TRBD2 on 5 matching bases. Germline CDR1 is SGHAT and CDR2 is FQNNGV. V lost 3 bases to trimming and J lost 10 bases, with 7 bases between them. This CDR3 has 11 residues. CDR3 region: CASSFQREQFF. CDR3 nucleotides: TGTGCCAGCAGCTTCCAGCGGGAGCAGTTCTTC.

V and J are TRBV6-5 and TRBJ2-3; TRBD1 matches at 8 bases. V lost 6 bases, J lost 4 bases, and 6 bases stayed unmatched. CDR1 and CDR2 from the germline V gene are MNHEY and SVGAGI. The CDR3 length is 14 residues. The CDR3: CASRSGQGPDTQYF. DNA of the CDR3: TGTGCCAGCAGGTCCGGACAGGGCCCAGATACGCAGTATTTT.

The CDR3 nucleotides are TGTGCCAGCAAAGGAGGTCTGAACACTGAAGCTTTCTTT. Encoded protein: CASKGGLNTEAFF. V usage is TRBV28 and J usage is TRBJ1-1; D not resolved. V was shortened by 7 bases and J by 0 bases, with 9 bases between the two germline ends. Germline V gene sequence: CDR1 MDHEN, CDR2 SYDVKM. The CDR3 is made up of 13 amino acids.

This rearrangement joins TRBV28 to TRBJ2-7; the match to TRBD2 covers 8 bases. Germline CDR1 is MDHEN and CDR2 is SYDVKM. Trimming cost V 3 bases and J 2 bases; bases outside gene matches: 3. The CDR3 has 14 residues. The CDR3 bases are TGTGCCAGCAGTTTTAGCGGGGATGCCTACGAGCAGTACTTC. It yields the protein CASSFSGDAYEQYF.

CDR3 region: CASSPLQGGTEAFF. CDR3 bases: TGTGCCAGCAGTCCCCTGCAGGGCGGCACTGAAGCTTTCTTT. The gene calls are TRBV6-5 and TRBJ1-1, with a tentative D call TRBD1 (5 bases). Per the germline V gene, CDR1 is MNHEY and CDR2 is SVGAGI. The CDR3 consists of 14 residues. V lost 5 bases to trimming and J lost 4 bases, with 14 bases between them.

In regard to this clone: The sample carries other DNA sequences with the same CDR3. The chain links TRBV18 to TRBJ1-2, with 7 bases matching TRBD1. The V and J ends lost 3 bases and 0 bases, in that order; junction bases with no gene match: 4. Per germline, CDR1 KGHSH and CDR2 LQKENI. The CDR3 is 15 residues long. The CDR3 coding sequence is TGTGCCAGCTCACCCCCGACAGGGTCTAACTATGGCTACACCTTC. This translates into CASSPPTGSNYGYTF.

V gene TRBV3-1 (or the pseudogene TRBV3-2) combines with J gene TRBJ1-4, with TRBD1 matching over 7 bases. Trimming removed 8 bases from V and 7 bases from J; junction bases left unmatched: 10. The CDR3 spans 14 residues. In germline, CDR1 is LGHDT, CDR2 YNNKEL (reference sequence). The CDR3 loop reads CASGDRALGEKLFF. For the CDR3, the DNA is TGTGCCAGCGGCGACAGGGCTTTGGGTGAAAAACTGTTTTTT.

This chain joins TRBV6-6 and TRBJ1-2, with a weak D call TRBD1 (5 bases). V was shortened by 1 base and J by 3 bases, with 12 bases between the two germline ends. There are 15 residues in the CDR3. Germline CDR1 is MNHNY and CDR2 is SVGAGI (reference sequence). CDR3 protein: CASSYFGRGDYGYTF. The DNA for the CDR3 is TGTGCCAGCAGTTACTTCGGACGGGGGGACTATGGCTACACCTTC.